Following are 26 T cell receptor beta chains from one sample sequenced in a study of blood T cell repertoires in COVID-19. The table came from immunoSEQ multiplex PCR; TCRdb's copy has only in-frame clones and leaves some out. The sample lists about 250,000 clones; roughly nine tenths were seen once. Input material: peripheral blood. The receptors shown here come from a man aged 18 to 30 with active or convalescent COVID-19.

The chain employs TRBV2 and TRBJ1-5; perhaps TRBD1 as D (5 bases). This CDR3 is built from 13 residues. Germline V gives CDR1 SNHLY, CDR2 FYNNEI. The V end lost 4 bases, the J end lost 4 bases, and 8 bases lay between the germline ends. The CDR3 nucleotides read TGTGCCAGCAGTGGACAGCAAAATCAGCCCCAGCATTTT. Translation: CASSGQQNQPQHF.

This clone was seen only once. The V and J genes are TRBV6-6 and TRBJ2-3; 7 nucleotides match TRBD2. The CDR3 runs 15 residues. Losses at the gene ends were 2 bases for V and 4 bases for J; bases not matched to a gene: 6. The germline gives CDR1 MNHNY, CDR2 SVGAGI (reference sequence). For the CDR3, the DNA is TGTGCCAGCAGTTACCTCCGGGGGGATTCAGATACGCAGTATTTT. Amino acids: CASSYLRGDSDTQYF.

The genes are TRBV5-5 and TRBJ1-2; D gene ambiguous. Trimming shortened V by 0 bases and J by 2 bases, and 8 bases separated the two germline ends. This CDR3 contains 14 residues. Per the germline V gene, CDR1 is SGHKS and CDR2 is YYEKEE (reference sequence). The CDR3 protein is CASSLETHNYGYTF. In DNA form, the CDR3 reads TGTGCCAGCAGCTTGGAAACACACAACTATGGCTACACCTTC.

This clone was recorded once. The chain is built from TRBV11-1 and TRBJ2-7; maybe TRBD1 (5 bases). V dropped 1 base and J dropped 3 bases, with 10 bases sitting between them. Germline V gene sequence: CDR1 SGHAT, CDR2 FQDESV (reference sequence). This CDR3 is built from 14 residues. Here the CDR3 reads CASSLGGSSYEQYF. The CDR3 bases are TGTGCCAGCAGCTTAGGGGGCTCAAGCTACGAGCAGTACTTC.

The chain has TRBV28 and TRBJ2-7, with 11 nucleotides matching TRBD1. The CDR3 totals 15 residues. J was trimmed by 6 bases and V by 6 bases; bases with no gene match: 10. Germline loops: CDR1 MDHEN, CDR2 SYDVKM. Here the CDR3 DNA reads TGTGCCAGCAGACAAGTGGGGACAGGGGGTCTCGAGCAGTACTTC. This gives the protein CASRQVGTGGLEQYF.

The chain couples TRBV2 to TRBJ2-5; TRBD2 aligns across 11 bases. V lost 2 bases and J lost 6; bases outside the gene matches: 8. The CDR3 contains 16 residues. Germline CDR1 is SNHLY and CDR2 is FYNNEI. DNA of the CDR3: TGTGCCAGCAGTGAAAGTAGCGGGGGGGCAGGAAAGACCCAGTACTTC. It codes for CASSESSGGAGKTQYF.

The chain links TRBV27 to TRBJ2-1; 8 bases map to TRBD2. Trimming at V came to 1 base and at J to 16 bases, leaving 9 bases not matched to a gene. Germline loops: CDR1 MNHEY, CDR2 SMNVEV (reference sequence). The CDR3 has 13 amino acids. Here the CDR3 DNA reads TGTGCCAGCAGTTTATACGAAGCGGGAGACGCATTCTTC. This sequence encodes CASSLYEAGDAFF.

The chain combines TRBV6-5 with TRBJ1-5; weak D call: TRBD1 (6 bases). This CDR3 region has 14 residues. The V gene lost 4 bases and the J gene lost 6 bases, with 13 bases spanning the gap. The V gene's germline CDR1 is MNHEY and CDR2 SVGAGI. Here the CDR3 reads CASSSDRISQPQHF. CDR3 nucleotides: TGTGCCAGCAGTTCGGACAGAATAAGTCAGCCCCAGCATTTT.

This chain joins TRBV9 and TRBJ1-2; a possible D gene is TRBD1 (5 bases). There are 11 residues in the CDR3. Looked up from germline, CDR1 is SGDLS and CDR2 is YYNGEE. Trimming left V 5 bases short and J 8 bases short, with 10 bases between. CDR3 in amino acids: CASRQDGGYTF. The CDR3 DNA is TGTGCCAGCAGACAGGATGGGGGCTACACCTTC.

CDR3 residues: CASSFERRGWPQHF. The CDR3 DNA reads as TGTGCCAGCAGTTTTGAGCGCCGCGGGTGGCCCCAGCATTTT. The gene calls are TRBV27 and TRBJ1-5, with D unresolved. V lost 3 bases to trimming and J lost 9 bases, with 15 bases between them. Germline CDR1 and CDR2: MNHEY and SMNVEV (reference sequence). The CDR3 covers 14 residues.

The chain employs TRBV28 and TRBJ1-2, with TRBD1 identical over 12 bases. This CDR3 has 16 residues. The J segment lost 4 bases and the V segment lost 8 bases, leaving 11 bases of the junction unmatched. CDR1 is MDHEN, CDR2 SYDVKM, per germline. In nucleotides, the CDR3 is TGTGCCAGCGAGGGACAGGGGGCAAAGTTAGGCTATGGCTACACCTTC. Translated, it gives CASEGQGAKLGYGYTF.

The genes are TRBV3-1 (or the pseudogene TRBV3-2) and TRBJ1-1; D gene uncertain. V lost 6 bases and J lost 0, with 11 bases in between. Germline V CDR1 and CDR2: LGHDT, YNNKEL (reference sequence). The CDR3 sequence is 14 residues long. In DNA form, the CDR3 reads TGTGCCAGCAGTCCCCAGCGGGTGAACACTGAAGCTTTCTTT. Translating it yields CASSPQRVNTEAFF.

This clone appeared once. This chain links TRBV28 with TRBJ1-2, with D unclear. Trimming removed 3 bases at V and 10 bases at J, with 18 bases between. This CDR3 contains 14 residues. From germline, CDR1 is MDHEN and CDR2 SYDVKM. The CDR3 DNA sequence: TGTGCCAGCAGTTTGTCCCTCGGCGGTAGAGACTACACCTTC. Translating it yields CASSLSLGGRDYTF.

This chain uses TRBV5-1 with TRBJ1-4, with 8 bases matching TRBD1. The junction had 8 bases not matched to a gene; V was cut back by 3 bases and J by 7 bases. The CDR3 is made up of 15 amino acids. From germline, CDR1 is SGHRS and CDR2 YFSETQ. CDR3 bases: TGCGCCAGCAGCTCGGACAGGGTCCGGGGTGAAAAACTGTTTTTT. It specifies CASSSDRVRGEKLFF. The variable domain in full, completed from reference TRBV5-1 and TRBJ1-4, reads KAGVTQTPRYLIKTRGQQVTLSCSPISGHRSVSWYQQTPGQGLQFLFEYFSETQRNKGNFPGRFSGRQFSNSRSEMNVSTLELGDSALYLCASSSDRVRGEKLFFGSGTQLSVL.

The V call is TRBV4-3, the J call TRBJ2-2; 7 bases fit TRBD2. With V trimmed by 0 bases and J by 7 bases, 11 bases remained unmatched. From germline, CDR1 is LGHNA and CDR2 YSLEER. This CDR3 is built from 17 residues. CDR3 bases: TGCGCCAGCAGCCAAGACTCTGGGACGGGAGGCGTCGGGGAGCTGTTTTTT. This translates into CASSQDSGTGGVGELFF.

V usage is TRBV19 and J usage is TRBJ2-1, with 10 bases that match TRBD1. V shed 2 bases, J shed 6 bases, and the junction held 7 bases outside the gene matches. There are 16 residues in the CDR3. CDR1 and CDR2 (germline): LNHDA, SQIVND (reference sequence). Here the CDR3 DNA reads TGTGCCAGTAGTATAACTCGGGACAGGGGAGGCAATGAGCAGTTCTTC. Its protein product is CASSITRDRGGNEQFF.

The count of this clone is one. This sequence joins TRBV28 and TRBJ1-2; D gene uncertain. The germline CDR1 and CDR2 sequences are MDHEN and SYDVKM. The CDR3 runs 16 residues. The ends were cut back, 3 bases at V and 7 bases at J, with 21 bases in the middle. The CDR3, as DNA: TGTGCCAGCAGTTTGAGACCCCCCGGGCGGGTCGGTGGCTACACCTTC. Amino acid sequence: CASSLRPPGRVGGYTF.

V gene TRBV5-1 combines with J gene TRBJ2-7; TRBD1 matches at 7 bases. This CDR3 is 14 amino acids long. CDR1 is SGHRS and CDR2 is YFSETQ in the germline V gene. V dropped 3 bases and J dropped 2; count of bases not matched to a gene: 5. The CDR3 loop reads CASSSGTETYEQYF. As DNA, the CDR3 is TGCGCCAGCAGCTCCGGGACAGAGACCTACGAGCAGTACTTC.

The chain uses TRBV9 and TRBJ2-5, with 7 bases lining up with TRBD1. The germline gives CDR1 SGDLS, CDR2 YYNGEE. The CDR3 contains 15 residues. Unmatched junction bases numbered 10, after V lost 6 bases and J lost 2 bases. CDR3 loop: CASNPGTAFQETQYF. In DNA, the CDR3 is TGTGCCAGCAACCCCGGGACAGCCTTTCAAGAGACCCAGTACTTC.

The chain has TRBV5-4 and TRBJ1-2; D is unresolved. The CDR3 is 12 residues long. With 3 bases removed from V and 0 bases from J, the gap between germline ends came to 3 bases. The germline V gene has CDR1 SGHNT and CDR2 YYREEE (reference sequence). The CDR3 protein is CASSSTNYGYTF. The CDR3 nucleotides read TGTGCCAGCAGCTCTACTAACTATGGCTACACCTTC.

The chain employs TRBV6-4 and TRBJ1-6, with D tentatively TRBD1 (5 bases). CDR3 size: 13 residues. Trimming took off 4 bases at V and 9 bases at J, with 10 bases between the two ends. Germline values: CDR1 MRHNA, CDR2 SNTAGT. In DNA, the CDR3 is TGTGCCAGCAGTGTGGACACGATTTCACCCCTCCACTTT. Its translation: CASSVDTISPLHF.

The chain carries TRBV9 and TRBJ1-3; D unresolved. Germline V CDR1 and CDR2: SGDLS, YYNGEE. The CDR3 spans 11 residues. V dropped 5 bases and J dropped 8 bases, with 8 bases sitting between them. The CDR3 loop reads CASSSGDTIYF. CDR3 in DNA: TGTGCCAGCAGTTCCGGAGACACCATATATTTT.

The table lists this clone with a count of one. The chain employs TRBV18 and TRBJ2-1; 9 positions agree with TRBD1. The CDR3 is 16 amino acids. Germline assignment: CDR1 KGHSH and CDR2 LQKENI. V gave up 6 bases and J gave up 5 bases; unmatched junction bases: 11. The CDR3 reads CASSKSGTGSHNEQFF. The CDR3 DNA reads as TGTGCCAGCTCTAAATCCGGGACAGGGTCCCACAATGAGCAGTTCTTC.

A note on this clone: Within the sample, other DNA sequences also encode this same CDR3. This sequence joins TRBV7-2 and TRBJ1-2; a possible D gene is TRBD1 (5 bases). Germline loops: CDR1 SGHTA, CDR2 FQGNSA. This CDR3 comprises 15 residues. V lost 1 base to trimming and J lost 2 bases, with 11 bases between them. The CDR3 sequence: CASSLERGGNYGYTF. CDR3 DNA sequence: TGTGCCAGCAGCTTAGAGAGGGGAGGGAACTATGGCTACACCTTC.

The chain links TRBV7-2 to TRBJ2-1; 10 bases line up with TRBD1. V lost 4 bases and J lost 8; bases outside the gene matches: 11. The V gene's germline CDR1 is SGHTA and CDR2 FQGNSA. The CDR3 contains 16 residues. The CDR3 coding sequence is TGTGCCAGCAGCTCAAAGAGCGGGACAGGGGCCCATGAGCAGTTCTTC. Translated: CASSSKSGTGAHEQFF.

The CDR3 DNA reads as TGTGCCACCAATTATACCGGACAGGGCTACGAGCAGTACTTC. Its protein product is CATNYTGQGYEQYF. The rearrangement uses TRBV6-5 and TRBJ2-7; 8 nucleotides align to TRBD1. The V gene's germline CDR1 is MNHEY and CDR2 SVGAGI. Unmatched junction bases numbered 11, after V lost 10 bases and J lost 3 bases. This CDR3 region has 14 residues.